The rows below give T cell receptor beta chains drawn from one sample of a study of cytomegalovirus exposure and HLA in healthy donors. The data were produced by immunoSEQ multiplex PCR, yet TCRdb's version contains in-frame clones alone and is incomplete. Counted here are some 90,000 clones, about 96% occurring once; the ten biggest clones make up 0.78%. Sequencing was done on a sample of PBMCs. These receptor sequences come from a young man in good health and CMV-seronegative. The CDR3 runs from the conserved cysteine through the conserved F or W. The D gene is left open where the match is weak. Clone size is stated in some rows and not others, as once, few, many or a class when expanded.

>TRBJ1-2|TRBV30|-|-
CAWSVPGGIARLYGYTF
TGTGCCTGGAGTGTCCCGGGGGGAATAGCGCGGTTGTATGGCTACACCTTC
>TRBJ2-2|TRBV5-4|-|-
CASSRVAGELFF
TGTGCCAGCAGCCGGGTGGCCGGGGAGCTGTTTTTT
>TRBJ2-3|TRBV28|-|-
CASSLANTDTQYF
TGTGCCAGCAGTTTAGCTAACACAGATACGCAGTATTTT
>TRBJ2-1|TRBV1|-|-
CTSSQDSGPQGVVNEQFF
TGCACCAGCAGCCAAGATTCGGGGCCACAGGGGGTAGTCAATGAGCAGTTCTTC
>TRBJ2-1|TRBV18|-|-
CASSPGLTMEQFF
TGTGCCAGCTCACCCGGACTGACAATGGAGCAGTTCTTC
>TRBJ2-5|TRBV7-9|-|-
CASSTWRSIQETQYF
TGTGCCAGCAGTACGTGGAGAAGTATCCAAGAGACCCAGTACTTC
>TRBJ2-3|TRBV5-4|-|TRBD2
CASSTHDRGSGTDTQYF
TGTGCCAGCAGCACCCATGATCGCGGGAGCGGGACAGATACGCAGTATTTT
>TRBJ2-5|TRBV29-1|-|-
CSAALSAQETQYF
TGCAGCGCTGCACTGTCCGCTCAAGAGACCCAGTACTTC
>TRBJ1-2|TRBV28|once|TRBD1
CASSLLGGLGQGYGYTF
TGTGCCAGCAGTTTATTAGGGGGACTCGGACAGGGCTATGGCTACACCTTC
>TRBJ1-2|TRBV11-3|once|TRBD1
CASSRTGPYGYTF
TGTGCCAGCAGCCGGACAGGGCCCTATGGCTACACCTTC
>TRBJ2-7|TRBV11-2|-|-
CASSLGTAIYYEQYF
TGTGCCAGCAGCTTAGGCACCGCGATCTACTACGAGCAGTACTTC
>TRBJ2-2|TRBV9|-|-
CASRGIAGELFF
TGTGCCAGCCGGGGGATTGCCGGGGAGCTGTTTTTT
>TRBJ2-4|TRBV5-1|-|TRBD1
CASSPGTGQYF
TGCGCCAGCAGCCCCGGGACAGGCCAGTACTTC
>TRBJ2-6|TRBV28|-|TRBD1
CASSPPPYRGAGANVLTF
TGTGCCAGCAGTCCCCCGCCATACAGGGGAGCAGGGGCCAACGTCCTGACTTTC
>TRBJ2-3|TRBV5-5|-|-
CASSLVGTSSTDTQYF
TGTGCCAGCAGCTTGGTGGGGACTTCTAGCACAGATACGCAGTATTTT
>TRBJ2-1|TRBV19|-|-
CASSHFISNRNNEQFF
TGTGCCAGTAGTCACTTCATTTCCAATAGAAACAATGAGCAGTTCTTC
>TRBJ2-7|TRBV9|-|-
CASSSPGSHPSKQYF
TGTGCCAGCAGCTCTCCGGGTTCGCACCCCTCCAAGCAGTACTTC
>TRBJ2-7|TRBV7-9|-|-
CASSSNRGGLRQGHEQYF
TGTGCCAGCAGCAGCAATAGGGGAGGACTCAGACAGGGCCACGAGCAGTACTTC
>TRBJ2-1|TRBV27|-|-
CASSFGGTVLYNEQFF
TGTGCCAGCAGTTTCGGCGGGACAGTACTTTACAATGAGCAGTTCTTC
>TRBJ2-1|TRBV30|-|-
CAWTADKYSEQFF
TGTGCCTGGACTGCGGACAAATACAGTGAGCAGTTCTTC
>TRBJ2-7|TRBV14|-|-
CASSHQGNSIEQYF
TGTGCCAGCAGCCATCAGGGAAATTCGATCGAGCAGTACTTC
>TRBJ2-1|TRBV19|-|TRBD2
CASSTLAGGGGNEQFF
TGTGCCAGTAGTACTTTAGCGGGAGGGGGGGGAAATGAGCAGTTCTTC
>TRBJ1-3|TRBV5-6|-|TRBD1
CASSLGRTGVFGNTIYF
TGTGCCAGCAGCTTGGGTCGGACAGGGGTTTTTGGAAACACCATATATTTT
>TRBJ1-4|TRBV14|once|-
CASSQASGNEKLFF
TGTGCCAGCAGCCAAGCATCAGGGAACGAAAAACTGTTTTTT
>TRBJ2-1|TRBV18|-|TRBD2
CASSPRSGTSGYNEQFF
TGTGCCAGCTCACCGCGATCCGGGACTAGCGGTTACAATGAGCAGTTCTTC
>TRBJ2-3|TRBV27|-|-
CASSYSRSTDTQYF
TGTGCCAGCAGTTATTCTAGGAGCACAGATACGCAGTATTTT
>TRBJ2-1|TRBV19|-|TRBD2
CASSILTSWTSLNEQFF
TGTGCCAGTAGTATTCTGACATCATGGACTAGCCTCAATGAGCAGTTCTTC
>TRBJ1-2|TRBV9|-|-
CASRPSGGYYGYTF
TGTGCCAGCAGACCCAGCGGGGGGTACTATGGCTACACCTTC
>TRBJ1-2|TRBV5-6|-|TRBD1
CASSLATGGRGYTF
TGTGCCAGCAGCTTGGCAACAGGGGGCCGGGGCTACACCTTC
>TRBJ2-1|TRBV19|-|TRBD1
CASSMTGGSYNEQFF
TGTGCCAGTAGTATGACAGGGGGCTCCTACAATGAGCAGTTCTTC
>TRBJ1-2|TRBV28|-|TRBD1
CASSPPQGAGYGYTF
TGTGCCAGCAGTCCCCCTCAGGGGGCAGGGTATGGCTACACCTTC
>TRBJ2-2|TRBV9|once|-
CASSWRVGTGELFF
TGTGCCAGCAGCTGGCGGGTCGGGACCGGGGAGCTGTTTTTT
>TRBJ2-2|TRBV28|-|-
CASSLSWTDTGELFF
TGTGCCAGCAGTTTATCCTGGACAGATACCGGGGAGCTGTTTTTT
>TRBJ1-5|TRBV27|-|-
CASSSNPGGSQPQHF
TGTGCCAGCAGTTCGAATCCGGGAGGCAGTCAGCCCCAGCATTTT
>TRBJ2-2|TRBV7-9|once|-
CASTRDSELFF
TGTGCCAGCACCCGGGACTCAGAGCTGTTTTTT
>TRBJ1-2|TRBV5-3|-|TRBD1
CARSSQGDDYGYTF
TGTGCCAGAAGCTCCCAGGGGGACGACTATGGCTACACCTTC
>TRBJ1-1|TRBV7-9|-|TRBD1
CASSADRAGSAFF
TGTGCCAGCAGCGCCGACAGGGCGGGGTCAGCTTTCTTT
>TRBJ2-3|TRBV6-6|-|-
CASSYDTTSRTDTQYF
TGTGCCAGCAGTTACGATACTACTTCTCGCACAGATACGCAGTATTTT
>TRBJ2-1|TRBV5-1|-|-
CASSSTLAPNEQFF
TGCGCCAGCAGCTCTACGCTAGCTCCCAATGAGCAGTTCTTC
>TRBJ1-2|TRBV19|-|-
CASTRGIYGYTF
TGTGCCAGTACAAGGGGGATCTATGGCTACACCTTC